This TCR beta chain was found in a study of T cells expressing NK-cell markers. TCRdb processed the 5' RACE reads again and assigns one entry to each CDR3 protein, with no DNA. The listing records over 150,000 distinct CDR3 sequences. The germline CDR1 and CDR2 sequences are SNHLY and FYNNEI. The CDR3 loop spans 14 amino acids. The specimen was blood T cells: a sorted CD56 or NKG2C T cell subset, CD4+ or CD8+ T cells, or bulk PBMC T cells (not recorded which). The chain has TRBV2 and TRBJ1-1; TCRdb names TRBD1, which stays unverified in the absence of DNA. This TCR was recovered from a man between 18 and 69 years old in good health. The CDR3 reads CASSAQGGNTEAFF. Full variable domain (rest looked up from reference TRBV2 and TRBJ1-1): EPEVTQTPSHQVTQMGQEVILRCVPISNHLYFYWYRQILGQKVEFLVSFYNNEISEKSEIFDDQFSVERPDGSNFTLKIRSTKLEDSAMYFCASSAQGGNTEAFFGQGTRLTVV.